The present entry profiles one T cell receptor (beta chain) with its context. This entry comes from a study of response to subunit inactivated influenza vaccine. V lost 2 bases and J lost 7, with 6 bases in between. The CDR3 totals 12 residues. Germline CDR1 LNHDA, CDR2 SQIVND (reference sequence). Each CDR3 protein gets one entry after TCRdb re-called the RT-PCR reads with MiXCR. The sample lists some 150,000 distinct CDR3 sequences, about 12% occurring once. The sample also formed part of further work on T cells expressing NK-cell markers. From that report: A 5'RACE template switching approach incorporating UMIs was used to make TCR beta cDNA.

Here the sequenced sample was CD8+ T cells sorted from PBMCs, taken roughly 12 days after vaccination. This sequence originates from a man aged 50 or older who received an inactivated influenza vaccine. V usage is TRBV19 and J usage is TRBJ2-1, with D hard to call. CDR3 region: CASSIRVNEQFF. The CDR3 region has the DNA TGTGCCAGTAGTATAAGGGTGAATGAGCAGTTCTTC.